These T cell receptor beta chains were read from a single sample in a study of shared T cell receptors in the human thymus. TCRdb's table, derived via immunoSEQ multiplex PCR, lists solely in-frame clones and lacks some. In the table there are 500,000 to 850,000 clones, 87% of which are singletons. These same records also appear under a second study, on human thymus T cells.

Material for sequencing was thymocytes. These receptors were taken from a boy younger than two with a congenital heart defect. Each CDR3 is given without its conserved first and last residue. Expanded clones get a size class; other rows say once, few or many, or leave the size out.

clone size | J gene | V gene | CDR3 protein
. | . | TRBV15 | ATSRRQGQYEQY
. | TRBJ2-3 | TRBV6-5 | ASSPPGTSGRLQY
. | TRBJ2-3 | TRBV28 | ASLPVPSGSSTDTQY
. | TRBJ1-4 | TRBV5-1 | ASNAGTENEKLF
. | . | TRBV4-1 | ASSQEEDPYEQY
. | TRBJ2-2 | TRBV19 | ASSGVQGIGELF
few | TRBJ2-2 | TRBV15 | ATSRDRSSSNTGELF
. | TRBJ2-1 | TRBV4-3 | ASSQDPGLAGGNEQF
. | TRBJ1-6 | TRBV5-4 | ASSHTGQKNSPLH
. | TRBJ2-7 | TRBV7-9 | ASSSPFGYEQY
. | TRBJ2-7 | TRBV10-3 | AIRAGGELNEQY
. | TRBJ1-1 | TRBV9 | ASSVQGARTEAF
. | TRBJ1-5 | TRBV28 | ASRPDSSNQPQH
few | TRBJ1-2 | TRBV11-2 | ASSPDRGRGGYT
. | TRBJ2-2 | TRBV7-3 | ASSLNLDTGELF
once | TRBJ1-1 | TRBV5-1 | ASSFTARLTEAF
. | TRBJ1-4 | TRBV5-6 | ASSDNRGEKLF
. | TRBJ1-3 | TRBV28 | ASKQGAGNTIY
once | TRBJ2-3 | TRBV5-8 | ASSLTLADGTDTQY
. | TRBJ2-7 | TRBV5-1 | ASSLGHTNYEQY
. | TRBJ2-1 | TRBV27 | ASSPTYVQDFYNEQF
. | TRBJ2-2 | TRBV7-3 | ASSSDRVDTGELF
few | TRBJ2-7 | TRBV5-6 | ASSLGNGLEQY
. | TRBJ1-2 | TRBV4-1 | ASSQERRGRNYGYT
. | TRBJ2-3 | TRBV5-4 | ASRHQPGQDIPGHTDTQY
. | TRBJ1-2 | TRBV28 | ASSGQGATYGYT
. | TRBJ1-2 | TRBV14 | ASSLSTPTDRGDYGYT
. | TRBJ2-3 | TRBV28 | ASSPTSGSTDTQY
. | TRBJ1-1 | TRBV19 | ASSMGENTEAF
. | TRBJ2-1 | TRBV4-3 | ASSHRRTGGWSNEQF
. | TRBJ1-5 | TRBV7-2 | ASSSGSGQPQH
. | TRBJ1-2 | TRBV20-1 | SAMSGYT
once | TRBJ2-7 | TRBV4-3 | ASSQDLAGFYEQY
. | TRBJ2-7 | TRBV5-1 | ASSLDSLISYEQY
. | TRBJ2-5 | TRBV6-1 | ASSATRQGGPQETQY